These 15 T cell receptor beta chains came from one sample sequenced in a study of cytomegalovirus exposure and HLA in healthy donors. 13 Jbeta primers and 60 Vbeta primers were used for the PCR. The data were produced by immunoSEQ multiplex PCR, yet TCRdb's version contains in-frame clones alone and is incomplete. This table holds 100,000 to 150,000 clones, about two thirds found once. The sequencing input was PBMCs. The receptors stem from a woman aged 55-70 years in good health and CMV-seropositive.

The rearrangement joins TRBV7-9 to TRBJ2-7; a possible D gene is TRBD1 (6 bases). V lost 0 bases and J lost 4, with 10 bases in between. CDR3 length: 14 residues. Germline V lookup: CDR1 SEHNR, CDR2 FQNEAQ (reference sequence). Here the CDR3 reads CASSLAGATYEQYF. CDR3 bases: TGTGCCAGCAGCTTAGCGGGGGCGACATACGAGCAGTACTTC.

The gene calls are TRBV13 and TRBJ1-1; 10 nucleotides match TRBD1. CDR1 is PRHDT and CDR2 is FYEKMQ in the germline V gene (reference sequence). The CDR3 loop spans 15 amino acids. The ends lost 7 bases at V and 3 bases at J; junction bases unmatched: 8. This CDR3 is CASTLTGGLDTEAFF. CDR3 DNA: TGTGCCAGCACGCTGACAGGGGGCTTGGACACTGAAGCTTTCTTT.

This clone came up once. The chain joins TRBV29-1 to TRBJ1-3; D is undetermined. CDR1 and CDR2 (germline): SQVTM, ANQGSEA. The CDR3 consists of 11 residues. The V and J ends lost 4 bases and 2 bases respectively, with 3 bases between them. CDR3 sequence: CSVVTGNTIYF. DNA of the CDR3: TGCAGCGTTGTAACTGGAAACACCATATATTTT.

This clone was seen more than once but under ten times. The CDR3 nucleotides read TGCGCCAGCACGCTGGCTAGCGGGGGGGCCGGGGAGCAGTTCTTC. This sequence encodes CASTLASGGAGEQFF. The genes are TRBV4-1 and TRBJ2-1; 12 bases match TRBD2. Germline assignment: CDR1 MGHRA and CDR2 YSYEKL. The CDR3 loop spans 15 amino acids. V trimming: 7 bases; J trimming: 10 bases; junction bases outside the gene matches: 11.

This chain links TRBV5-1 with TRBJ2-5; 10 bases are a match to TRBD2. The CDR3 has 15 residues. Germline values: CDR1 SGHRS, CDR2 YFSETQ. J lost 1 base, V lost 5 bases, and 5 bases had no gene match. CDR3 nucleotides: TGCGCCAGCAGGCCTAGCGGGGGCCTCCAAGAGACCCAGTACTTC. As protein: CASRPSGGLQETQYF.

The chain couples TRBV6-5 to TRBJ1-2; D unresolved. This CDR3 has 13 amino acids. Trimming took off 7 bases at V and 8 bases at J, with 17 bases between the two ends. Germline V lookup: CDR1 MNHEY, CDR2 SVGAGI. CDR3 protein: CASTNEYRGGYTF. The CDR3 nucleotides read TGTGCCAGCACCAACGAGTACCGCGGGGGCTACACCTTC.

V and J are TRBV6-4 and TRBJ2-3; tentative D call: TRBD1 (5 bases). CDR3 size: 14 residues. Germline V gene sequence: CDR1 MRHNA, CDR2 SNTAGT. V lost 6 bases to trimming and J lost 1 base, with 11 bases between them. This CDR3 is CASRAQGGTDTQYF. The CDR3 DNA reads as TGTGCCAGCAGAGCCCAAGGGGGCACAGATACGCAGTATTTT.

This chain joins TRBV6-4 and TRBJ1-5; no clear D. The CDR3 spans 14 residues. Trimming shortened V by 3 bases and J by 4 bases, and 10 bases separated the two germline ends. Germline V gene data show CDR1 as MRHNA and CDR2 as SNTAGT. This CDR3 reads CASSDTAFNQPQHF. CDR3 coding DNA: TGTGCCAGCAGTGATACAGCATTTAATCAGCCCCAGCATTTT.

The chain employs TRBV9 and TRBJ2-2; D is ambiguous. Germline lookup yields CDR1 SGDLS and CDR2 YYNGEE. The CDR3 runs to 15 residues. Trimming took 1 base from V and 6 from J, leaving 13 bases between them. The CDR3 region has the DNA TGTGCCAGCAGCGTATCTGGCGGCCGATCCGGGGAGCTGTTTTTT. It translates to CASSVSGGRSGELFF.

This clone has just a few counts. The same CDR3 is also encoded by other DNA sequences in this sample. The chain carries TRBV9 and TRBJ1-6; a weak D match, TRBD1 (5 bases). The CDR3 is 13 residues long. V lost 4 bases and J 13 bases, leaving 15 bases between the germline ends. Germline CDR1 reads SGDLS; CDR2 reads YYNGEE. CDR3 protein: CASSLYQGSPLHF. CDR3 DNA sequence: TGTGCCAGCAGCCTTTACCAGGGTAGCCCCCTCCACTTT.

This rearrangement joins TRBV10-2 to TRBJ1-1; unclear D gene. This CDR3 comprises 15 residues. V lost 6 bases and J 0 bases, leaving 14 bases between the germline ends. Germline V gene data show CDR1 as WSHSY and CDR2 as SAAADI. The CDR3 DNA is TGCGCCAGCAGCCTCGTCCGGGGAATGAACACTGAAGCTTTCTTT. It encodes CASSLVRGMNTEAFF.

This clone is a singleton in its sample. The CDR3 region has the DNA TGTGCCAGCAGGCACGAGAATTCACCCCTCCACTTT. Translation: CASRHENSPLHF. The V call is TRBV6-6, the J call TRBJ1-6, with D uncertain. Per germline, CDR1 MNHNY and CDR2 SVGAGI (reference sequence). CDR3 size: 12 residues. Trimming took 6 bases from V and 7 from J, leaving 7 bases between them.

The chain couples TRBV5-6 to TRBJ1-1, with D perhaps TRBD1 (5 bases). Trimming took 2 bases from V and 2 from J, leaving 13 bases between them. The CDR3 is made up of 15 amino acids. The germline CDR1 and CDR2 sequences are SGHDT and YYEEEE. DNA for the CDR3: TGTGCCAGCAGCTTAACAGGTCGTTCCAACACTGAAGCTTTCTTT. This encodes CASSLTGRSNTEAFF.

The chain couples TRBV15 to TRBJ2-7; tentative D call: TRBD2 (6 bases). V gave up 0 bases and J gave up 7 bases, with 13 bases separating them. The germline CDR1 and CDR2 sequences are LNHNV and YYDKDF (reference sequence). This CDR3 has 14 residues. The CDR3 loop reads CATSRDGGVREQYF. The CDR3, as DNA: TGTGCCACCAGCAGAGATGGAGGGGTGAGGGAGCAGTACTTC.

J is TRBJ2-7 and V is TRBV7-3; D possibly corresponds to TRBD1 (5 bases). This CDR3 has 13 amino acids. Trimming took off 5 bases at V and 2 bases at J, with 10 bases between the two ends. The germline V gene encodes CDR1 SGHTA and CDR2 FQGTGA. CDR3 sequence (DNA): TGTGCCAGCAGCGGTAGGGGAACCTACGAGCAGTACTTC. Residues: CASSGRGTYEQYF.